This TCR beta chain appears in the sequencing data of a study of cytomegalovirus exposure and HLA in healthy donors. V was shortened by 0 bases and J by 4 bases, with 10 bases between the two germline ends. The CDR3 is 14 residues long. Per germline, CDR1 SGHRS and CDR2 YFSETQ. PCR was performed using 60 Vbeta and 13 Jbeta primers. Clones were sequenced by immunoSEQ multiplex PCR, and TCRdb holds only the in-frame ones, with some missing. The sample holds about 140,000 clones, 73% seen once. What was sequenced was PBMCs. V and J are TRBV5-1 and TRBJ1-2; D is perhaps TRBD1 (6 bases). This clonotype was obtained from a human donor in good health. CDR3 in DNA: TGCGCCAGCAGCTTGGCCCCCAGGGGCTATGGCTACACCTTC. Translating gives CASSLAPRGYGYTF.